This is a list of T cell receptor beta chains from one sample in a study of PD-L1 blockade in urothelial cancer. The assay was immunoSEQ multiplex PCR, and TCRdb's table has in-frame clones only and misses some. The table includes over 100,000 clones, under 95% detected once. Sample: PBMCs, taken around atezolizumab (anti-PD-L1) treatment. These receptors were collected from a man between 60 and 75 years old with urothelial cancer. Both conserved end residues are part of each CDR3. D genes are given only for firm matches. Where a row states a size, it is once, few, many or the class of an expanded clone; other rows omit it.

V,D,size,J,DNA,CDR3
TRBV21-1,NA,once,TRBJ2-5,TGTGCCAGCAGCAGGCGGGGGATGCAAGAGACCCAGTACTTC,CASSRRGMQETQYF
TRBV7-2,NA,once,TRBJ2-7,TGTGCCAGCAGCTTAGAATCGGGCGAGCAGTACTTC,CASSLESGEQYF
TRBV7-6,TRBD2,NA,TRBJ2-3,TGTGCCAGCAGCACCAATTCAGTACGGGGGGCAGATACGCAGTATTTT,CASSTNSVRGADTQYF
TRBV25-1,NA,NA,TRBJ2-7,TGTGCCAGCCAAGGGAGTAGTCCTACCTACGAGCAGTACTTC,CASQGSSPTYEQYF
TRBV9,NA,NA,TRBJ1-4,TGTGCCAGCAGCCTACGATCGGGGGAAGGGGAAAAACTGTTTTTT,CASSLRSGEGEKLFF
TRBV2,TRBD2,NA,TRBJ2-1,TGTGCCAGCAGTGAAGGGACTAGTGGCAATGAGCAGTTCTTC,CASSEGTSGNEQFF
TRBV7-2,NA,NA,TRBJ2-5,TGTGCCAGCAGCCGCCCCCAGTTTTCGTACCTAACAGATGGTGAGACCCAGTACTTC,CASSRPQFSYLTDGETQYF
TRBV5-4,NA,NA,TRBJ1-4,TGTGCCAGCAGCCGACGCGGGGCCAATGAAAAACTGTTTTTT,CASSRRGANEKLFF
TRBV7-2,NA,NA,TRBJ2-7,TGTGCCAGCAGCTCATTACAGGGCTACGAGCAGTACTTC,CASSSLQGYEQYF
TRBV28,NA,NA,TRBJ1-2,TGTGCCAGCAGTGTACAGGTTTCTAACTATGGCTACACCTTC,CASSVQVSNYGYTF
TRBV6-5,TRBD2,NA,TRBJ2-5,TGTGCCAGCAGTGACGGACTAGCGTCGGAGACCCAGTACTTC,CASSDGLASETQYF
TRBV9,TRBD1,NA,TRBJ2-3,TGTGCCAGCAGCGTTGACAGGGGCGCGACAGATACGCAGTATTTT,CASSVDRGATDTQYF
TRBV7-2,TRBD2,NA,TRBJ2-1,TGTGCCAGCAGCTCCCGCACCTGGGAGGGCTCCTACAATGAGCAGTTCTTC,CASSSRTWEGSYNEQFF
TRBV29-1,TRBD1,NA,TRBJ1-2,TGCAGCGTAGGCGGGACAGCCGAGGCTTCCTATGGCTACACCTTC,CSVGGTAEASYGYTF
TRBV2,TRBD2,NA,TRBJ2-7,TGTGCCAGCAGCTATACACGCGGGGGGCAGCACTTC,CASSYTRGGQHF
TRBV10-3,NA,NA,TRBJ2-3,TGTGCCATCAGTGACCGGCGGGGTTCAGATACGCAGTATTTT,CAISDRRGSDTQYF
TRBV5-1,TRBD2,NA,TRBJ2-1,TGCGCCAGCAGCTTGTTAGGCCTAGCGGGAGGTGGGGCCTACAATGAGCAGTTCTTC,CASSLLGLAGGGAYNEQFF
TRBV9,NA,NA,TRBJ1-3,TGTGCCAGCAGCGTAGTGGGGAGCGGAAACACCATATATTTT,CASSVVGSGNTIYF
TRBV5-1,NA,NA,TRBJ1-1,TGCGCCAGCAGCTTGGAGGAGGGAACCACTGAAGCTTTCTTT,CASSLEEGTTEAFF
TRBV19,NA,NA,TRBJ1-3,TGTGCCAGTAGCATGGGGCCGGTAGGAAACACCATATATTTT,CASSMGPVGNTIYF
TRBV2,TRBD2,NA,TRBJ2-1,TGTGCCAGCAGTGAAACGGCTAGCGGGAGCGATGAGCAGTTCTTC,CASSETASGSDEQFF
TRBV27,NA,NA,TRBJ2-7,TGTGCCAGCAGTTCCTACCTAGAAAACACTCGATTCTACGAGCAGTACTTC,CASSSYLENTRFYEQYF
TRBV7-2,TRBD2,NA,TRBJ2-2,TGTGCCAGCAGACCCGCTAGCGGGGCCACCGGGGAGCTGTTTTTT,CASRPASGATGELFF
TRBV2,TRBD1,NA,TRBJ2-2,TGTGCCAGCAGCGGACAGGGTGGAATCACCGGGGAGCTGTTTTTT,CASSGQGGITGELFF
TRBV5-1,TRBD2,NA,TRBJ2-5,TGCGCCAGCAGTCTCCGCGGCCTAGCGGGCTTACAAGAGACCCAGTACTTC,CASSLRGLAGLQETQYF
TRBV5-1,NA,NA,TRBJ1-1,TGCGCCAGCATGCAGGGTTACGAGAACACTGAAGCTTTCTTT,CASMQGYENTEAFF
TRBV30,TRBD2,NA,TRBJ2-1,TGTGCCTCGAGAGCGGGAGGGGGGAATGAGCAGTTCTTC,CASRAGGGNEQFF
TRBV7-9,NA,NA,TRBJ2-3,TGTGCCAGCAGCTTAAGGGTCGGGGAGACAGATACGCAGTATTTT,CASSLRVGETDTQYF
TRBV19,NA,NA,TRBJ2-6,TGTGCCAGTAGTATGAGGTCGAAGGCTACGGGGGCCAACGTCCTGACTTTC,CASSMRSKATGANVLTF
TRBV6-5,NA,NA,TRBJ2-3,TGTGCCACTAGGGGGACGGGCACAGATACGCAGTATTTT,CATRGTGTDTQYF
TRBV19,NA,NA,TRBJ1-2,TGTGCCAGTAGGGAAGTAGACAGTTCCCTTCATATCGGCTACACCTTC,CASREVDSSLHIGYTF
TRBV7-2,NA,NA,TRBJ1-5,TGTGCCAGCAGCTTAGTAGGGGGGGGTAATCAGCCCCAGCATTTT,CASSLVGGGNQPQHF
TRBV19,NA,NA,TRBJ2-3,TGTGCCAGTAGTGAGACCCGGGACATAGGCCCGGATACGCAGTATTTT,CASSETRDIGPDTQYF
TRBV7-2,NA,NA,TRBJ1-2,TGTGCCAGACCACAATCTAACTATGGCTACACCTTC,CARPQSNYGYTF